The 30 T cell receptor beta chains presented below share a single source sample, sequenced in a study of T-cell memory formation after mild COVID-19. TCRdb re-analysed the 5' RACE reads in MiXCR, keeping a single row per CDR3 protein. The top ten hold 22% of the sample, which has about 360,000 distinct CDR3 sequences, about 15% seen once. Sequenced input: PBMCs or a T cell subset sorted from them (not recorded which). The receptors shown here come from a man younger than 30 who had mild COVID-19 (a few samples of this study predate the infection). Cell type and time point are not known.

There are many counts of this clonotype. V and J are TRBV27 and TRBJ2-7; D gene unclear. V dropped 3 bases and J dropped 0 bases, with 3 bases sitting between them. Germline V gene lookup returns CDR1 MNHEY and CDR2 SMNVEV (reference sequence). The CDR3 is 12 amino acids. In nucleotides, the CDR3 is TGTGCCAGCAGTTTCTTCTCCTACGAGCAGTACTTC. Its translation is CASSFFSYEQYF.

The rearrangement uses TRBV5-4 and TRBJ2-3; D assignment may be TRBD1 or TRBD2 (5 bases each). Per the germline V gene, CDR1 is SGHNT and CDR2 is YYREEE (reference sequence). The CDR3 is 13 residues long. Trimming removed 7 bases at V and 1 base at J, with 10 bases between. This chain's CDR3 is CASRGPRTDTQYF. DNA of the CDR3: TGTGCCAGCCGGGGACCCCGCACAGATACGCAGTATTTT.

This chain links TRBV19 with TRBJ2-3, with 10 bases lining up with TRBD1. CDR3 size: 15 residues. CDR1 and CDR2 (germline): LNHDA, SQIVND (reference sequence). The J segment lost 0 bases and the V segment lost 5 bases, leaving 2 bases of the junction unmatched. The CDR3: CASSWDRGSTDTQYF. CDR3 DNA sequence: TGTGCCAGTAGTTGGGACAGGGGAAGCACAGATACGCAGTATTTT.

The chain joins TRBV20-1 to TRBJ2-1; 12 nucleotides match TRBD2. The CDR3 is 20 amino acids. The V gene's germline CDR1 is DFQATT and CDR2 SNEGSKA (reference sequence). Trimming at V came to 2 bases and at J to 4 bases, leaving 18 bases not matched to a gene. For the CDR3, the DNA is TGCAGTGCTAGACGGAGACTAGCGGGGGCCACTATTAGAAATTACAATGAGCAGTTCTTC. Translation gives CSARRRLAGATIRNYNEQFF.

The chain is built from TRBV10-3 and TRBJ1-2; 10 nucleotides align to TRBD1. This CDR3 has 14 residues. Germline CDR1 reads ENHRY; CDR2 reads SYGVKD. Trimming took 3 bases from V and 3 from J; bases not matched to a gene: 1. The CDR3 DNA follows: TGTGCCATCAGTGACGGGACAGGGGACTATGGCTACACCTTC. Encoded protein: CAISDGTGDYGYTF.

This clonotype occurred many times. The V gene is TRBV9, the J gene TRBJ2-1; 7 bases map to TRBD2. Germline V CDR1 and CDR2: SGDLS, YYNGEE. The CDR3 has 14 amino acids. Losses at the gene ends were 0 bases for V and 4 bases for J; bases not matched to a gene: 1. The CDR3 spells CASSVGEGYNEQFF. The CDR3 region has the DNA TGTGCCAGCAGCGTAGGGGAGGGGTACAATGAGCAGTTCTTC.

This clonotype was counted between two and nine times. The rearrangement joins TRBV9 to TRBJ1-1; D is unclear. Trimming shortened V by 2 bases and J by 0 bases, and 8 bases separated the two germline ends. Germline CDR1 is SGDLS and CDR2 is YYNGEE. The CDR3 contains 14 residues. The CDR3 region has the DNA TGTGCCAGCAGCGTGAATCCCATGAACACTGAAGCTTTCTTT. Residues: CASSVNPMNTEAFF.

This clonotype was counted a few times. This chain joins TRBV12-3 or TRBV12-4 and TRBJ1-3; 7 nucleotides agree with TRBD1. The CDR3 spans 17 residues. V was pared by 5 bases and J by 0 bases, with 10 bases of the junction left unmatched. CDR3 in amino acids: CASSRRTQGSSGNTIYF. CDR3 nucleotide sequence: TGTGCCAGCAGTCGGAGAACACAGGGGAGCTCTGGAAACACCATATATTTT.

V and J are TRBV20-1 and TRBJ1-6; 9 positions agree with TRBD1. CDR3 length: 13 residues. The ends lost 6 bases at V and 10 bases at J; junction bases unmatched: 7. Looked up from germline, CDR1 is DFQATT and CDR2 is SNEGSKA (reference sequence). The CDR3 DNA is TGCAGTGCGACCGGGACAGGGTGGTCACCCCTCCACTTT. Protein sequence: CSATGTGWSPLHF.

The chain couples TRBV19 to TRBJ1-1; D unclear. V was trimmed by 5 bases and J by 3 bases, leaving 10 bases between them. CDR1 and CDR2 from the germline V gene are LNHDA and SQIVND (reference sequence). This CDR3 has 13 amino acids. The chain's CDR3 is CASSGWRDTEAFF. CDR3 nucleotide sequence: TGTGCCAGTAGTGGGTGGAGGGACACTGAAGCTTTCTTT.

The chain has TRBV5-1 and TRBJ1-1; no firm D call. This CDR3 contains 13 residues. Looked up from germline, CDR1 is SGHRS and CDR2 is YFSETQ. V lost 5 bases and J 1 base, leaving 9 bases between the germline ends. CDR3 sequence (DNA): TGCGCCAGCAGGGGGTACGGGAACACTGAAGCTTTCTTT. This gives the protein CASRGYGNTEAFF.

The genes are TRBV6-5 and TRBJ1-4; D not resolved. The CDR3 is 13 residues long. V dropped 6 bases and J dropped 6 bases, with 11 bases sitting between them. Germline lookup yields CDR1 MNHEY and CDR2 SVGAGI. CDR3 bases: TGTGCCAGCAGGGGTATTGAGGATGAAAAACTGTTTTTT. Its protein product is CASRGIEDEKLFF.

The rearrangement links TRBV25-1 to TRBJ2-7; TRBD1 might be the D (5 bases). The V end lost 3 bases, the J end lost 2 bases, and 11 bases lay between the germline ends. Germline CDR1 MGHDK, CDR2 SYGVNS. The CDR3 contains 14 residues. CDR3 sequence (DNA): TGTGCCAGCAGTGAGGGGTGGGGCCCCTACGAGCAGTACTTC. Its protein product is CASSEGWGPYEQYF.

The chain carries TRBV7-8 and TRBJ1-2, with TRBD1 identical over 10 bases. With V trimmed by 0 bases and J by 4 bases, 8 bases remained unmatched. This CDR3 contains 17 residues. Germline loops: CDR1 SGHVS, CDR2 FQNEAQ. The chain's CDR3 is CASSLALGQGESYGYTF. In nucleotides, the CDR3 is TGTGCCAGCAGCTTAGCGCTAGGACAGGGGGAGAGCTATGGCTACACCTTC.

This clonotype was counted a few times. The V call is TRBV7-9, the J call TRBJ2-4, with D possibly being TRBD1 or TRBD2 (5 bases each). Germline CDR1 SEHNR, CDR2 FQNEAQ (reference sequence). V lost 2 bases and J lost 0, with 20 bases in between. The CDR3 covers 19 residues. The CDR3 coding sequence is TGTGCCAGCAGCTTATTGGGGCGGAGGTCGGACCTAGCCAAAAACATTCAGTACTTC. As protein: CASSLLGRRSDLAKNIQYF.

CDR3 coding DNA: TGTGCCAGCAGCGTAGGACCGGTGAGCTCTGGAAACACCATATATTTT. It yields the protein CASSVGPVSSGNTIYF. V usage is TRBV9 and J usage is TRBJ1-3; no clear D. This CDR3 is built from 16 residues. The V gene lost 0 bases and the J gene lost 0 bases, with 10 bases spanning the gap. CDR1 and CDR2 (germline): SGDLS, YYNGEE. Filled out from reference TRBV9 and TRBJ1-3, the complete variable domain reads DSGVTQTPKHLITATGQRVTLRCSPRSGDLSVYWYQQSLDQGLQFLIQYYNGEERAKGNILERFSAQQFPDLHSELNLSSLELGDSALYFCASSVGPVSSGNTIYFGEGSWLTVV.

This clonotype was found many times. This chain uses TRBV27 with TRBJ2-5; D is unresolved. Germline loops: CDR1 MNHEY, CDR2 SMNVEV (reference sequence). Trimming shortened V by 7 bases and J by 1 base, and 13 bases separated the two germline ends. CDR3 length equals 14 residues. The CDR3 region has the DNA TGTGCCAGCAAAACGATGGCAGTCCAAGAGACCCAGTACTTC. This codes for CASKTMAVQETQYF.

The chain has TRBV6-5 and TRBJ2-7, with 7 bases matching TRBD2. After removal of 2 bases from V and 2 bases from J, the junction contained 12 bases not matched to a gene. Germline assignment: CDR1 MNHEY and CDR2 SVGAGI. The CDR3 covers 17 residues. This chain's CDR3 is CASSYRVSGSTPYEQYF. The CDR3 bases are TGTGCCAGCAGTTACCGGGTTAGCGGGTCGACCCCCTACGAGCAGTACTTC.

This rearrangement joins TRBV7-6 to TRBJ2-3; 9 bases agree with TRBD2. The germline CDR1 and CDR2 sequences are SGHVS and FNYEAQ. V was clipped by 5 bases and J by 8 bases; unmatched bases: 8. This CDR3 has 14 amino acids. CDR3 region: CASSRSSGDFTQYF. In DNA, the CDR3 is TGTGCCAGCAGCCGGTCTAGCGGGGATTTTACGCAGTATTTT.

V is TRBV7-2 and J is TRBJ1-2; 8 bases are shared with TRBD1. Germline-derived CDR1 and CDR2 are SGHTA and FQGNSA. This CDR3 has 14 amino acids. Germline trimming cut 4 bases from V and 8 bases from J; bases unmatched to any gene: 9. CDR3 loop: CASSYLTGVDGYTF. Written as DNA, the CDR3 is TGTGCCAGCAGCTACCTGACAGGGGTTGACGGCTACACCTTC. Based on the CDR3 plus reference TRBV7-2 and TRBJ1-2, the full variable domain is GAGVSQSPSNKVTEKGKDVELRCDPISGHTALYWYRQSLGQGLEFLIYFQGNSAPDKSGLPSDRFSAERTGGSVSTLTIQRTQQEDSAVYLCASSYLTGVDGYTFGSGTRLTVV.

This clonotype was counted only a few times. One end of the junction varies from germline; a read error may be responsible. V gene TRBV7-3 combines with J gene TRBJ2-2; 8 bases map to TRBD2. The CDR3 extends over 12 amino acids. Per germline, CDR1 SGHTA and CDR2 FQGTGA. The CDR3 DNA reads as TGTGCCAGCAGCTCCCCCGGGGGGGGGCTGTTTTTT. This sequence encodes CASSSPGGGLFF.

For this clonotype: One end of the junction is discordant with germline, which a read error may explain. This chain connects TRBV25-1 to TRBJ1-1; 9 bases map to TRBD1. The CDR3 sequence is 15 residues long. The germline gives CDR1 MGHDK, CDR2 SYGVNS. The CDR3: CASSESGTGTTESFF. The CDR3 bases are TGTGCCAGCAGTGAATCCGGGACAGGGACCACTGAATCTTTCTTT. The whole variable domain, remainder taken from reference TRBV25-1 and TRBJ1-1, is EADIYQTPRYLVIGTGKKITLECSQTMGHDKMYWYQQDPGMELHLIHYSYGVNSTEKGDLSSESTVSRIRTEHFPLTLESARPSHTSQYLCASSESGTGTTESFFGQGTRLTVV.

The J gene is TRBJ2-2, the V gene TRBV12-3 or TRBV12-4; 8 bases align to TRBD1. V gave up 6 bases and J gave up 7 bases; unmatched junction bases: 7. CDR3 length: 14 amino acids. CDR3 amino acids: CASRLQGASGELFF. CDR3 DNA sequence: TGTGCCAGCAGGCTCCAGGGGGCTAGCGGGGAGCTGTTTTTT.

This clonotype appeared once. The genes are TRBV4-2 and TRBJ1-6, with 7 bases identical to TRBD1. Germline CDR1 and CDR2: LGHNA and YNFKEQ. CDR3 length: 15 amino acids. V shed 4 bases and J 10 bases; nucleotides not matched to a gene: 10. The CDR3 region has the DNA TGTGCCAGCAGCCGAGACTTAGGGGGCACCTCACCCCTCCACTTT. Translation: CASSRDLGGTSPLHF.

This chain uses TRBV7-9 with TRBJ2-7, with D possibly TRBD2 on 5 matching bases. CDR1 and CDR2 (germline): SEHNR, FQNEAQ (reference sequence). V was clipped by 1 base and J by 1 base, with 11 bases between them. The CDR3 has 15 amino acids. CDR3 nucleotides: TGTGCCAGCAGCTTAGTAGGACTTTCGTCCTACGAGCAGTACGTC. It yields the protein CASSLVGLSSYEQYV.

CDR3 DNA: TGCAGCACGCTCCCCCTAATGTACCGGGGTGAAGCTTTCTTT. This translates into CSTLPLMYRGEAFF. The chain joins TRBV29-1 to TRBJ1-1; no reliable D call. The CDR3 extends over 14 amino acids. CDR1 SQVTM and CDR2 ANQGSEA come from the germline V gene. Trimming left V 8 bases short and J 7 bases short, with 23 bases between.

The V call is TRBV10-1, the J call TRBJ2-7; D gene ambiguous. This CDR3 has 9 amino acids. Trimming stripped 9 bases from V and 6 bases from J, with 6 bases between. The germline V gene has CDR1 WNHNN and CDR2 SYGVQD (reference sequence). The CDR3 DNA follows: TGCGCCAGGTCGTGCGAGCAGTACGTC. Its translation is CARSCEQYV.

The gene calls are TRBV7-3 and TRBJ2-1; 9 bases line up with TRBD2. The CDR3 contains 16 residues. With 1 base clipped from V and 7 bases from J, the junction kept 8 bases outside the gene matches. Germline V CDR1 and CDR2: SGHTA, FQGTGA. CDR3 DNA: TGTGCCAGCAGCTTAATTGGCGGGGGGGCCGTGAATGAGCAGTTCTTC. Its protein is CASSLIGGGAVNEQFF.

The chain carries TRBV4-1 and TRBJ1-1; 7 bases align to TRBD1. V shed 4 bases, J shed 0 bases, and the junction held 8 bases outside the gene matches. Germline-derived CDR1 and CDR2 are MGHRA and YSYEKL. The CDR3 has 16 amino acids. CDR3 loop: CASSPLGTEMNTEAFF. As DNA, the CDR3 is TGCGCCAGCAGCCCCCTAGGGACAGAAATGAACACTGAAGCTTTCTTT.

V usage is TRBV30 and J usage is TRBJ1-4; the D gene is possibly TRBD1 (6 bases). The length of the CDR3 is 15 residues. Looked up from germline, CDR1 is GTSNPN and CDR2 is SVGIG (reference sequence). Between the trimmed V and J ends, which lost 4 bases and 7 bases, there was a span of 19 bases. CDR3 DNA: TGTGCCTGGAACCCCGGGGCAGGGGTAGGTGAAAAACTGTTTTTT. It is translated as CAWNPGAGVGEKLFF.